This T cell receptor beta chain originates from a study of metastatic and nonmetastatic thyroid tumors. Overall study: It was across blood and tumor or nodule tissue from malignant and benign thyroid patients that repertoires were compared.

No treatment had been given to any patient before thyroid surgery. Trimming removed 5 bases at V and 0 bases at J, with 11 bases between. Germline CDR1 PRHDT, CDR2 FYEKMQ (reference sequence). CDR3 size: 14 residues. Using MiXCR, TCRdb re-called clones from the PCR reads. In the table there are about 40,000 clones, roughly 31% of which are singletons. Sequencing used blood. This receptor was obtained from a male donor with papillary thyroid cancer or a benign thyroid nodule (not recorded which). Some clones in this sample may be carry-over from other donors' samples. The genes are TRBV13 and TRBJ2-7; TRBD1 might be the D (6 bases). CDR3 residues: CASSPKQGSYEQYF. The CDR3 DNA follows: TGTGCCAGCAGCCCAAAACAGGGCTCCTACGAGCAGTACTTC.